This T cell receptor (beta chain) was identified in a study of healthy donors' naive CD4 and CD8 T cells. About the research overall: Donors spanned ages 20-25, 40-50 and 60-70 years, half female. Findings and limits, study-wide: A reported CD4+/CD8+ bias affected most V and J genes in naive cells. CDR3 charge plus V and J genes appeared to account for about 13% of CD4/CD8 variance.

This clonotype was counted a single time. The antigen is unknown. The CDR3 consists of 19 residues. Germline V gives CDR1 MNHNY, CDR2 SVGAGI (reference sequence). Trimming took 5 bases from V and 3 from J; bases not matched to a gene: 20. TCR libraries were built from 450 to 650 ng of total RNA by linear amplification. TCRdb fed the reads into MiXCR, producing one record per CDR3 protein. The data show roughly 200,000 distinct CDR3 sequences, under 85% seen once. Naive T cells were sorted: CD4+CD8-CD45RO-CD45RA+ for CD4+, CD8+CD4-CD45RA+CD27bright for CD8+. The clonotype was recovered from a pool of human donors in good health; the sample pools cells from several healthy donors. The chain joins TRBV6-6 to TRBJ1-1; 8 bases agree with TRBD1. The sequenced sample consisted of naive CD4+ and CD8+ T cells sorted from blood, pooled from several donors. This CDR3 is CASSPTVGQGEGKDTEAFF. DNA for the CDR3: TGTGCCAGCAGTCCAACGGTTGGACAGGGTGAGGGCAAGGACACTGAAGCTTTCTTT.